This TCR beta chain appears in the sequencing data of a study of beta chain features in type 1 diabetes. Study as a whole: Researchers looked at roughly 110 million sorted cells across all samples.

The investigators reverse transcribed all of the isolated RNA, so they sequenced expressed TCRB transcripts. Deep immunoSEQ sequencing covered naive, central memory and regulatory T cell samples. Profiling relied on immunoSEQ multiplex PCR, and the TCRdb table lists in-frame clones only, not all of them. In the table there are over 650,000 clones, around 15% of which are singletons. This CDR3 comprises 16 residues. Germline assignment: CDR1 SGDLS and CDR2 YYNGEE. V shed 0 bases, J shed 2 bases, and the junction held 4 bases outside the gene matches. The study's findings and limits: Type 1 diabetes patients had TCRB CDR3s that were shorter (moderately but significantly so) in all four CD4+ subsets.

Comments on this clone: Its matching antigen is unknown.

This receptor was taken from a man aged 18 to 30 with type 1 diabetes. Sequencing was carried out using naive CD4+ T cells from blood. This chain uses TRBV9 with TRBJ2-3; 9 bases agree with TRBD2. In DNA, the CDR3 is TGTGCCAGCAGCGTAGGACTAGCGGACTTCACAGATACGCAGTATTTT. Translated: CASSVGLADFTDTQYF.